In its sample, the clone carrying this T cell receptor beta chain was seen many times. As originally analysed: By means of reference gene primer amplification, nucleated cell counts were estimated. TCRdb keeps only in-frame clones here, not all; method: immunoSEQ multiplex PCR. The D gene and trimming were derived from the DNA, and the V and J assignments and clone size from that table. Of around 60,000 clones in the sample, roughly two thirds were seen once. This CDR3 spans 18 amino acids. V was clipped by 7 bases and J by 1 base; unmatched bases: 13. CDR1 is LNHDA, CDR2 SQIVND, per germline (reference sequence). The data derive from a study of blood T cell repertoires in COVID-19. As for the study in general: T cells, B-cell-depleted T cells, or PBMCs supplied cDNA or gDNA.

Seattle researchers signed up patients amid active infection and tracked them longitudinally. Sequenced sample: peripheral blood. The V and J genes are TRBV19 and TRBJ2-2; 9 positions agree with TRBD2. This receptor was obtained from a woman in her seventies with COVID-19, enrolled during active disease. Written as DNA, the CDR3 is TGTGCCAGTACCTCGGTTGGGGCGGGAGGGAAGAACACCGGGGAGCTGTTTTTT. It is translated as CASTSVGAGGKNTGELFF.